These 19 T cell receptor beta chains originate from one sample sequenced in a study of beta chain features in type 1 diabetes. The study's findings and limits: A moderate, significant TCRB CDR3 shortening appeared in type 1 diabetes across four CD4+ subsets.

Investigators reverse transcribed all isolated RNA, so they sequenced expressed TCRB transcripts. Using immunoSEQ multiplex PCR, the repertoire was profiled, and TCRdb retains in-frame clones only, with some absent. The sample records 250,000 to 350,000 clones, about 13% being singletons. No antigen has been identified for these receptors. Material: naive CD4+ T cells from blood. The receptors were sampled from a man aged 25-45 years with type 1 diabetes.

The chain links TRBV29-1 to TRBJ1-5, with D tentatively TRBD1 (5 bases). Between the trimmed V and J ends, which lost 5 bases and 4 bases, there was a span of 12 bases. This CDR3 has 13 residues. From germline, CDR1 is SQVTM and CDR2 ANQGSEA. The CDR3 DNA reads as TGCAGCGTTTCCCGGGGGGGGAATCAGCCCCAGCATTTT. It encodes CSVSRGGNQPQHF.

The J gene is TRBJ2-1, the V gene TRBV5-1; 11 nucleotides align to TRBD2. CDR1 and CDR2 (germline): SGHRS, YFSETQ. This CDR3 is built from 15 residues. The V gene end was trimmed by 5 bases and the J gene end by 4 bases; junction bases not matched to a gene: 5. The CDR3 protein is CASRPTSGSYNEQFF. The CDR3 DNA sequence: TGCGCCAGCAGACCCACTAGCGGGAGTTACAATGAGCAGTTCTTC.

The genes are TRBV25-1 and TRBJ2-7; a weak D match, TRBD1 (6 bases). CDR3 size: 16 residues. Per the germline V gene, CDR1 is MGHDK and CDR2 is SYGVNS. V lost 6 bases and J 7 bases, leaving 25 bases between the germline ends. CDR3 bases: TGTGCCAGCAGGCCCTCGGGGACATCCCTGATGAAGGAGCAGTACTTC. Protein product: CASRPSGTSLMKEQYF.

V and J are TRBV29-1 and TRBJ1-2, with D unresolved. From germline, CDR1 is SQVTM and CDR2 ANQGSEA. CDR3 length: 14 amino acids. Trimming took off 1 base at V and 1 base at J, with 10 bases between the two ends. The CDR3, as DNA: TGCAGCGTTGAAGGAACTCCCCTTAACTATGGCTACACCTTC. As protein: CSVEGTPLNYGYTF.

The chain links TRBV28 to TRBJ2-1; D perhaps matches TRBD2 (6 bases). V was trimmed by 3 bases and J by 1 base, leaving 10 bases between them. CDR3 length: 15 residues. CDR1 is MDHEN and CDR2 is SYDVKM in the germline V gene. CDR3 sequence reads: CASSFKRASYNEQFF. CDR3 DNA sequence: TGTGCCAGCAGTTTTAAGCGGGCGTCCTACAATGAGCAGTTCTTC.

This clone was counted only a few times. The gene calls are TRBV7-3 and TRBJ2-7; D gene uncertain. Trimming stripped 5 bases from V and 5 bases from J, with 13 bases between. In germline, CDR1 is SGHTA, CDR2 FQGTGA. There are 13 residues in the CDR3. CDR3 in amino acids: CASSPRELDEQYF. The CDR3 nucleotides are TGTGCCAGCAGCCCTAGAGAATTGGACGAGCAGTACTTC. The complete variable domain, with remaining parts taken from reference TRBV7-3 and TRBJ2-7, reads GAGVSQTPSNKVTEKGKYVELRCDPISGHTALYWYRQSLGQGPEFLIYFQGTGAADDSGLPNDRFFAVRPEGSVSTLKIQRTERGDSAVYLCASSPRELDEQYFGPGTRLTVT.

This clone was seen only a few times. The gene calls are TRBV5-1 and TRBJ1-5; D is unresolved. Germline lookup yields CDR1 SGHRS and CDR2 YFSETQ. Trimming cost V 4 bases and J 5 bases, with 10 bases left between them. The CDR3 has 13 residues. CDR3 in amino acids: CASSASPDQPQHF. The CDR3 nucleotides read TGCGCCAGCAGCGCCTCGCCGGATCAGCCCCAGCATTTT.

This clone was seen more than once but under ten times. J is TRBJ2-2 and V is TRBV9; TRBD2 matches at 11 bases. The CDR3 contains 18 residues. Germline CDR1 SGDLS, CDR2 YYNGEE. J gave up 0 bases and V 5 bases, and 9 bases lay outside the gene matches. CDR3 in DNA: TGTGCCAGCAGTCCGAGACTAGCGGGACGCTCGAACACCGGGGAGCTGTTTTTT. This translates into CASSPRLAGRSNTGELFF. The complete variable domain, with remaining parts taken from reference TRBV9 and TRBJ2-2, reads DSGVTQTPKHLITATGQRVTLRCSPRSGDLSVYWYQQSLDQGLQFLIQYYNGEERAKGNILERFSAQQFPDLHSELNLSSLELGDSALYFCASSPRLAGRSNTGELFFGEGSRLTVL.

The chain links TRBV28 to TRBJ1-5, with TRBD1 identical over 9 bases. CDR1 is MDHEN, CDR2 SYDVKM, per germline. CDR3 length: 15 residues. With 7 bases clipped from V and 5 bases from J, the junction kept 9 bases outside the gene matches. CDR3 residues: CASNPSQGADQPQHF. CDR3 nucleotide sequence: TGTGCCAGCAATCCCTCACAGGGGGCGGATCAGCCCCAGCATTTT.

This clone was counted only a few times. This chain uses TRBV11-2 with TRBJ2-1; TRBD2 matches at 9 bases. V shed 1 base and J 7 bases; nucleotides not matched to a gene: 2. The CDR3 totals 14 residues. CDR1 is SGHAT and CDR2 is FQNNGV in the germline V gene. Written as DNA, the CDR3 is TGTGCCAGCAGCTTAGTAGCGGGAGTAAATGAGCAGTTCTTC. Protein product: CASSLVAGVNEQFF.

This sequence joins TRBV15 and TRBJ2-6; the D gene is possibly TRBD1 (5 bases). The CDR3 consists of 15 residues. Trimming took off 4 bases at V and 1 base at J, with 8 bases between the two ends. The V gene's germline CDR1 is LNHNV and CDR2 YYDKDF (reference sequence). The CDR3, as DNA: TGTGCCACCAGCAACAGGCAGTCTGGGGCCAACGTCCTGACTTTC. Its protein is CATSNRQSGANVLTF.

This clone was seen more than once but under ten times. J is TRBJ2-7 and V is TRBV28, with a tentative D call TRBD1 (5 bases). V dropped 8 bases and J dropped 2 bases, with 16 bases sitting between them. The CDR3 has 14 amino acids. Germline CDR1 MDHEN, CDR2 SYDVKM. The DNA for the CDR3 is TGTGCCAGCCTCGTTAGGGGCAGCCCCTACGAGCAGTACTTC. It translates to CASLVRGSPYEQYF. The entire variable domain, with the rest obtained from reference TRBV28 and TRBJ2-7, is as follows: DVKVTQSSRYLVKRTGEKVFLECVQDMDHENMFWYRQDPGLGLRLIYFSYDVKMKEKGDIPEGYSVSREKKERFSLILESASTNQTSMYLCASLVRGSPYEQYFGPGTRLTVT.

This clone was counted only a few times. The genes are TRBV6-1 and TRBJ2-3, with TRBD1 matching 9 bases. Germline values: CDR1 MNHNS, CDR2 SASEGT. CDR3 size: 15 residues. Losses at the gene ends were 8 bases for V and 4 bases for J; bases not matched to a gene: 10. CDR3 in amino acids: CASCPGTGSPDTQYF. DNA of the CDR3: TGTGCCAGCTGTCCCGGGACAGGGTCCCCAGATACGCAGTATTTT.

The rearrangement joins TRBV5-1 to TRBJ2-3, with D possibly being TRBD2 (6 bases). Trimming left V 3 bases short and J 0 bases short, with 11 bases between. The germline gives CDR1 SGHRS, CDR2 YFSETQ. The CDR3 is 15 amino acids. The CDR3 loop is CASSYNSGSTDTQYF. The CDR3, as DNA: TGCGCCAGCAGCTACAACAGCGGGAGCACAGATACGCAGTATTTT.

The CDR3 spells CASSELYGYTF. In nucleotides, the CDR3 is TGTGCCAGCAGTGAACTCTATGGCTACACCTTC. V usage is TRBV6-1 and J usage is TRBJ1-2, with D hard to call. CDR3 length: 11 residues. The V gene's germline CDR1 is MNHNS and CDR2 SASEGT. V was cut by 2 bases and J by 4 bases, with 2 bases left in between.

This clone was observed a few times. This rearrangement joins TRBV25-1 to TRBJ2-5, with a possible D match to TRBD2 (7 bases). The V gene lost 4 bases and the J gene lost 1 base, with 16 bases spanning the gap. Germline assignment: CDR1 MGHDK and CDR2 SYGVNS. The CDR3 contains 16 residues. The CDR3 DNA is TGTGCCAGCAGTGGATCATGGGGGGGGCCCCAAGAGACCCAGTACTTC. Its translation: CASSGSWGGPQETQYF.

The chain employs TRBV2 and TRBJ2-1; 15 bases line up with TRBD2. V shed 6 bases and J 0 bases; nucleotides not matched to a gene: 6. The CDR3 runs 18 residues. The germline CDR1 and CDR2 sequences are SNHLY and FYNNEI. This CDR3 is CASSGLAGGPSSYNEQFF. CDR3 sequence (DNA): TGTGCCAGCAGCGGACTAGCGGGAGGGCCGAGCTCCTACAATGAGCAGTTCTTC.

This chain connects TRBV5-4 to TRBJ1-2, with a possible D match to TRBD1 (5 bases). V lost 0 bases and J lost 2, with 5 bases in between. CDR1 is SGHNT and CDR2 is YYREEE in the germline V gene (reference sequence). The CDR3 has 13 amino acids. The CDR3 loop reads CASSLEGNYGYTF. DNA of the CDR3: TGTGCCAGCAGCTTGGAGGGGAACTATGGCTACACCTTC.

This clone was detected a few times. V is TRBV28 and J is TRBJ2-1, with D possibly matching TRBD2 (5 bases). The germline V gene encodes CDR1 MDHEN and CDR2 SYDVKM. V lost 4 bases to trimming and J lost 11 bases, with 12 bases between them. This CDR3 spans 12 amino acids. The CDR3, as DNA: TGTGCCAGCAGTTATGAGAGGGCACAGCAGTTCTTC. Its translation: CASSYERAQQFF.